Each of the 23 T cell receptor beta chains below was sequenced from the same sample in a study of T-cell memory formation after mild COVID-19. TCRdb reprocessed the 5' RACE reads via MiXCR and lists one record per CDR3 protein. The data show around 470,000 distinct CDR3 sequences, roughly 20% seen once. The sample taken for sequencing was PBMCs or a T cell subset sorted from them (not recorded which). The receptors shown here come from an adult woman who had mild COVID-19 (a few samples of this study predate the infection). Cell type and time point are not known.

This clonotype has a handful of counts. V and J are TRBV7-9 and TRBJ1-1; TRBD1 aligns across 9 bases. The CDR3 extends over 14 amino acids. Germline V gene data show CDR1 as SEHNR and CDR2 as FQNEAQ (reference sequence). V dropped 5 bases and J dropped 8; count of bases not matched to a gene: 9. The CDR3 spells CASSNPGQGGEAFF. CDR3 DNA sequence: TGTGCCAGCAGCAACCCGGGACAGGGAGGAGAAGCTTTCTTT.

In this sample, this clonotype turned up many times. The chain uses TRBV24-1 and TRBJ2-5; 9 positions agree with TRBD1. Trimming at V came to 4 bases and at J to 2 bases, leaving 4 bases not matched to a gene. Germline assignment: CDR1 KGHDR and CDR2 SFDVKD. The CDR3 loop spans 15 amino acids. In nucleotides, the CDR3 is TGTGCCACCAGTGAGGGTGGGACAGGGCAAGAGACCCAGTACTTC. It is translated as CATSEGGTGQETQYF.

The V call is TRBV12-3 or TRBV12-4, the J call TRBJ2-7; D possibly corresponds to TRBD2 (5 bases). This CDR3 is built from 12 residues. Trimming cost V 6 bases and J 7 bases, with 13 bases left between them. The CDR3 nucleotides read TGTGCCAGCAGCTATCCCGGAGGAGAGCAGTACTTC. This encodes CASSYPGGEQYF.

This rearrangement joins TRBV6-5 to TRBJ2-2; D is ambiguous. The CDR3 is 16 residues long. Germline CDR1 reads MNHEY; CDR2 reads SVGAGI. Trimming left V 0 bases short and J 0 bases short, with 8 bases between. The CDR3 nucleotides read TGTGCCAGCAGTTACTCTCGGCGGACGAACACCGGGGAGCTGTTTTTT. Translation gives CASSYSRRTNTGELFF.

This clonotype has more than one count but fewer than ten. V and J are TRBV15 and TRBJ2-7; D possibly corresponds to TRBD1 (6 bases). The CDR3 runs 16 residues. The V gene lost 3 bases and the J gene lost 1 base, with 16 bases spanning the gap. Germline assignment: CDR1 LNHNV and CDR2 YYDKDF (reference sequence). CDR3 nucleotides: TGTGCCACCAGCAGGCAAGGTGACAGGCCTTCCTACGAGCAGTACTTC. Translation: CATSRQGDRPSYEQYF.

This clonotype was observed a handful of times. The chain has TRBV6-5 and TRBJ1-5, with D unclear. V shed 0 bases and J shed 5 bases, with 8 bases lying between them. Germline V lookup: CDR1 MNHEY, CDR2 SVGAGI. The CDR3 spans 14 residues. This CDR3 is CASSYSNRDQPQHF. Written as DNA, the CDR3 is TGTGCCAGCAGTTACTCGAATCGGGATCAGCCCCAGCATTTT.

In this sample, this clonotype turned up a few times. The chain uses TRBV7-9 and TRBJ2-7; no definite D call. The V gene's germline CDR1 is SEHNR and CDR2 FQNEAQ (reference sequence). Between the trimmed V and J ends, which lost 4 bases and 3 bases, there was a span of 13 bases. The CDR3 is 14 residues long. CDR3 bases: TGTGCCAGCAGCTCCGCCCCAGGTCACTACGAGCAGTACTTC. Residues: CASSSAPGHYEQYF.

In its sample, this clonotype was seen a few times. This chain uses TRBV6-5 with TRBJ2-1, with D perhaps TRBD1 or TRBD2 (5 bases each). This CDR3 spans 15 amino acids. The ends were cut back, 2 bases at V and 8 bases at J, with 16 bases in the middle. Looked up from germline, CDR1 is MNHEY and CDR2 is SVGAGI. The CDR3 DNA follows: TGTGCCAGCAGTTACGGGCAGGGAAGGGACGATGAGCAGTTCTTC. Encoded protein: CASSYGQGRDDEQFF.

This sequence joins TRBV27 and TRBJ1-1, with TRBD1 matching over 10 bases. The germline V gene encodes CDR1 MNHEY and CDR2 SMNVEV (reference sequence). This CDR3 spans 13 amino acids. J lost 10 bases, V lost 5 bases, and 7 bases had no gene match. CDR3 residues: CASSGNDRGRAFF. CDR3 nucleotides: TGTGCCAGCAGTGGGAATGACAGGGGGCGAGCTTTCTTT.

The chain combines TRBV2 with TRBJ1-5; no reliable D call. Germline CDR1 is SNHLY and CDR2 is FYNNEI. The germline V and J ends were trimmed by 8 bases and 0 bases, with 11 bases remaining between them. This CDR3 is 14 amino acids long. The CDR3 protein is CASSGLNSNQPQHF. CDR3 coding DNA: TGTGCCAGCTCAGGCCTCAATAGCAATCAGCCCCAGCATTTT.

The rearrangement uses TRBV20-1 and TRBJ2-7, with TRBD2 identical over 8 bases. Germline CDR1 is DFQATT and CDR2 is SNEGSKA (reference sequence). The V gene end was trimmed by 3 bases and the J gene end by 2 bases; junction bases not matched to a gene: 3. This CDR3 is 13 amino acids long. CDR3 protein: CSARGSGTYEQYF. The CDR3 region has the DNA TGCAGTGCTAGGGGTAGCGGGACCTACGAGCAGTACTTC.

The V gene is TRBV14, the J gene TRBJ1-1; no clear D. Trimming took 0 bases from V and 3 from J, leaving 11 bases between them. CDR1 and CDR2 from the germline V gene are SGHDN and FVKESK. The length of the CDR3 is 15 residues. The CDR3 nucleotides read TGTGCCAGCAGCCAAGATTGGGGAGTTGACACTGAAGCTTTCTTT. Its protein product is CASSQDWGVDTEAFF.

This clonotype turned up a few times. This chain links TRBV6-5 with TRBJ2-1, with TRBD2 matching 8 bases. The CDR3 is made up of 15 amino acids. Germline CDR1 reads MNHEY; CDR2 reads SVGAGI. The junction had 8 bases not matched to a gene; V was cut back by 6 bases and J by 4 bases. The CDR3 region has the DNA TGTGCCAGCAGGAGAAGCGGGAGTGGGTACAATGAGCAGTTCTTC. Amino acids: CASRRSGSGYNEQFF.

The chain links TRBV18 to TRBJ2-2; no clear D gene. The CDR3 consists of 15 residues. The germline gives CDR1 KGHSH, CDR2 LQKENI. Deletions cut 1 base from V and 1 base from J, with 7 bases between. For the CDR3, the DNA is TGTGCCAGCTCACCACAGGGCAGGAACACCGGGGAGCTGTTTTTT. Its translation: CASSPQGRNTGELFF.

This clonotype was found a few times. V and J are TRBV7-2 and TRBJ1-5; D remains ambiguous. Germline V gives CDR1 SGHTA, CDR2 FQGNSA. V lost 1 base and J lost 5, with 9 bases in between. The CDR3 contains 14 residues. The CDR3, as DNA: TGTGCCAGCAGCTTAGATAGTATCGATCAGCCCCAGCATTTT. It yields the protein CASSLDSIDQPQHF.

This clonotype was detected a few times. V and J are TRBV7-9 and TRBJ2-4; D remains ambiguous. The CDR3 runs 14 residues. Germline values: CDR1 SEHNR, CDR2 FQNEAQ (reference sequence). Trimming removed 5 bases from V and 8 bases from J, with 16 bases in between. The CDR3 loop is CASSPRLVWDIQYF. The CDR3 DNA is TGTGCCAGCAGCCCCCGCCTGGTATGGGACATTCAGTACTTC. Full variable domain (rest looked up from reference TRBV7-9 and TRBJ2-4): DTGVSQNPRHKITKRGQNVTFRCDPISEHNRLYWYRQTLGQGPEFLTYFQNEAQLEKSRLLSDRFSAERPKGSFSTLEIQRTEQGDSAMYLCASSPRLVWDIQYFGAGTRLSVL.

This chain uses TRBV5-6 with TRBJ2-3; 9 bases fit TRBD2. Per germline, CDR1 SGHDT and CDR2 YYEEEE. J gave up 1 base and V 4 bases, and 10 bases lay outside the gene matches. The length of the CDR3 is 17 residues. In DNA form, the CDR3 reads TGTGCCAGCAGCCGCCTCGGAGCGGGGGGTGGCACAGATACGCAGTATTTT. Its translation is CASSRLGAGGGTDTQYF.

J is TRBJ1-1 and V is TRBV7-9; a possible D gene is TRBD1 (6 bases). V gave up 1 base and J gave up 7 bases, with 10 bases separating them. CDR1 SEHNR and CDR2 FQNEAQ come from the germline V gene (reference sequence). The CDR3 extends over 13 amino acids. CDR3 sequence: CASSLGQAGEAFF. CDR3 sequence (DNA): TGTGCCAGCAGCTTAGGACAGGCGGGTGAAGCTTTCTTT.

This chain connects TRBV5-1 to TRBJ2-2, with D hard to call. This CDR3 is 15 amino acids long. Trimming removed 5 bases at V and 0 bases at J, with 11 bases between. CDR1 is SGHRS and CDR2 is YFSETQ in the germline V gene. The CDR3 DNA is TGCGCCAGCAGGACCCAGTCGGCGAACACCGGGGAGCTGTTTTTT. As protein: CASRTQSANTGELFF.

This sequence joins TRBV4-2 and TRBJ2-1; D is perhaps TRBD1 (5 bases). V lost 1 base, J lost 7 bases, and 8 bases lay in between. This CDR3 has 13 residues. Per the germline V gene, CDR1 is LGHNA and CDR2 is YNFKEQ. The CDR3 is CASSQVNRNEQFF. CDR3 nucleotide sequence: TGTGCCAGCAGCCAAGTGAACAGGAATGAGCAGTTCTTC.

The J gene is TRBJ2-4, the V gene TRBV7-8; D assignment may be TRBD1 or TRBD2 (6 bases each). The CDR3 is made up of 15 amino acids. Germline CDR1 is SGHVS and CDR2 is FQNEAQ. Deletions cut 3 bases from V and 6 bases from J, with 15 bases between. Here the CDR3 reads CASSFSGWGANIQYF. In DNA, the CDR3 is TGTGCCAGCAGCTTTAGCGGTTGGGGGGCAAACATTCAGTACTTC.

This chain uses TRBV30 with TRBJ2-7; a possible D gene is TRBD2 (6 bases). Between the trimmed V and J ends, which lost 0 bases and 5 bases, there was a span of 11 bases. Germline lookup yields CDR1 GTSNPN and CDR2 SVGIG (reference sequence). The CDR3 length is 13 residues. CDR3 sequence (DNA): TGTGCCTGGAGTGTCCCCCCTAGCGACGAGCAGTACTTC. Amino acid sequence: CAWSVPPSDEQYF.

This clonotype has only one observation. The chain carries TRBV6-2 or TRBV6-3 and TRBJ2-1; D unclear. Germline values: CDR1 MNHEY, CDR2 SVGEGT. The V end lost 5 bases, the J end lost 8 bases, and 7 bases lay between the germline ends. This CDR3 has 11 residues. CDR3 in amino acids: CASSDWDEQFF. CDR3 coding DNA: TGTGCCAGCAGTGACTGGGATGAGCAGTTCTTC.